This T cell receptor beta chain came from a study of shared clonotypes between healthy human individuals. CD8 cells regarded as naive lacked CD45RO, were positively chosen for CCR7, and omitted terminally differentiated effector memory CD45RA+ cells. Repertoires were generated with immunoSEQ multiplex PCR, while TCRdb's copy carries only in-frame clones and drops some. The sample consists of about 2.2 million clones, 85% to 95% of them appearing once. Trimming shortened V by 5 bases and J by 1 base, and 11 bases separated the two germline ends. Per germline, CDR1 SEHNR and CDR2 FQNEAQ (reference sequence). The CDR3 consists of 14 residues.

The sequence derives from a man younger than 35 in good health. Some clones in this sample may be carry-over from other donors' samples. Material for sequencing was naive CD8+ T cells from PBMCs. The chain combines TRBV7-9 with TRBJ1-2; tentatively, D is TRBD1 (5 bases). CDR3 loop: CASSSRDGNYGYTF. The CDR3 DNA follows: TGTGCCAGCAGCAGCAGGGACGGTAACTATGGCTACACCTTC.